Described below is a single T cell receptor beta chain sequence and its context. What it recognizes is unknown. V was cut by 3 bases and J by 1 base, with 11 bases left in between. The CDR3 has 15 amino acids. Germline V gives CDR1 SGHAT, CDR2 FQNNGV. The data stem from a study of post-analysis software for immune sequencing data. Study-wide points: Significantly lower normalized Chao1 diversity was seen in multiple sclerosis patients than in controls. Patients carried five TRBV segments more frequently than controls did, and TRBV5-6, TRBV5-1 and TRBV20-1 were among them.

Incorporated into the TCR beta cDNA libraries were unique molecular identifiers, which served to reduce PCR and sequencing biases. Via MiXCR, TCRdb re-called the PCR reads, giving one row per CDR3 protein. The repertoire holds roughly 870,000 distinct CDR3 sequences, with around 50% as singletons. This TCR was recovered from a girl under 18 with multiple sclerosis. Material for sequencing was blood. The V call is TRBV11-2, the J call TRBJ2-3; D may be TRBD2 (6 bases). In nucleotides, the CDR3 is TGTGCCAGCAGCTTTTCGGGGGAAGGCACAGATACGCAGTATTTT. Translation gives CASSFSGEGTDTQYF.